The T cell receptor beta chain under discussion was sequenced for a study of OX40 agonist ivuxolimab in advanced cancers. At the level of the whole study: Ivuxolimab, which targeted the costimulatory receptor OX40 (CD134), was an agonistic, fully human IgG2 monoclonal antibody. Partial responses occurred in three dose-escalation patients: two with cutaneous melanoma and one with hepatocellular carcinoma. Among the roughly 52 dose-escalation patients, about 19 had hepatocellular carcinoma, roughly 15 melanoma, 9 renal cell carcinoma and 9 head and neck cancer. The purpose of peripheral TCRbeta sequencing was to test whether ivuxolimab changed TCR sequence diversity and led to clonal T-cell expansion. Intravenous ivuxolimab was administered to patients every 2 weeks at six dose levels: 0.01, 0.1, 0.3, 1.5, 3 and 10 mg/kg. Patients were allowed to have had prior anti-PD-1, anti-PD-L1 or anti-CTLA-4 therapy, and roughly 40% of the dose-escalation patients had been treated with checkpoint inhibitors. The paper describes the monotherapy dose-escalation part (N of about 47 patients) of the phase I trial of ivuxolimab. In the dose-escalation cohort, 82.7% of patients were male, and the mean age was approximately 60 years, with a range of roughly 23 to 85. Study-wide conclusions, independent of this receptor: Clonal expansion of both CD4+ and CD8+ blood T cells was observed from baseline to week 6 at doses 0.1 to 3.0 mg/kg. Low levels of normalized T-cell clonal expansion were also seen in some patients who did not respond. Antigen specificity was not determined for the clonally expanded peripheral T cells. After ivuxolimab, CD8+ T cells had more expanded clones than CD4+ T cells on average. In the 0.1-3.0 mg/kg groups, partial responders were among the patients with the lowest normalized peripheral clonal expansion, particularly in CD8+ T cells.

The trial excluded patients who had a history of autoimmune disease or who were on systemic immunosuppression. Peripheral blood for TCR sequencing was collected from all dose cohorts at baseline, on cycle 4 day 1, and on cycle 7 day 1. The samples were taken from a phase I, first-in-human, multicenter, open-label dose-escalation trial of ivuxolimab. Adults with locally advanced or metastatic melanoma, renal cell carcinoma, hepatocellular carcinoma or head and neck squamous cell carcinoma were enrolled in the trial. Before TCR sequencing, CD4+ T cells and CD8+ T cells from peripheral blood were sorted into separate populations. Genomic DNA was isolated from the sorted cells so that the TCRbeta CDR3 region could be sequenced. The immunoSEQ Assay was used to sequence the TCRbeta CDR3 regions. The table was pulled from immuneACCESS by TCRdb, which kept in-frame rearrangements only. Such tables lose some clones; where checked, under half of the loss comes from unresolved V genes, and the rest has no known cause. In this sample the table shows 70,000 or so clones, around 90% of which occur a single time. The ten largest clones take up 6.5% to 8.5% of the sample.

Remarks on this clone: The target of this receptor is not known. No base quality values were provided; no much bigger clone lies one nucleotide off.

The sequencing used CD4+ or CD8+ T cells sorted from blood, collected in a trial of the OX40 agonist ivuxolimab. This clonotype was obtained from an adult with an advanced solid tumor such as melanoma, head and neck, liver or kidney cancer.

The DNA is as follows: TGTGCCAGCAGCTTAGTTGGACTAGCGGGGGAAGCAGATACGCAGTATTTT. Its translation is CASSLVGLAGEADTQYF. Here the chain combines TRBV11-3 and TRBJ2-3, and 13 bases in between align with TRBD2. Based on the germline V gene, the CDR1 and CDR2 sequences are SGHNT and YENEEA. The CDR3, cysteine through phenylalanine, is 17 amino acids long. This entry keeps only the CDR3 DNA: 51 bases, framed from base 1. V has 1 base trimmed and J has 4 bases trimmed; junction bases matching no gene number 5.